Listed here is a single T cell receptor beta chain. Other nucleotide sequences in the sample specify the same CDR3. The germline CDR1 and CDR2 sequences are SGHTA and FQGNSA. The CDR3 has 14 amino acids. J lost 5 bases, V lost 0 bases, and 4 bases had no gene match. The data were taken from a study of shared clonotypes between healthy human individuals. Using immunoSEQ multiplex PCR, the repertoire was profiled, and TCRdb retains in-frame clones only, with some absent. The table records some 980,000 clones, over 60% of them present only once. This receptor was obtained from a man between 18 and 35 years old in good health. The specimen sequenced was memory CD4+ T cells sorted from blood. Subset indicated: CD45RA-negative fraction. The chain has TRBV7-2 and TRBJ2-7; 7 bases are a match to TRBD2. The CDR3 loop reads CASSLAGGLDEQYF. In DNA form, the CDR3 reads TGTGCCAGCAGCTTAGCGGGAGGGTTAGACGAGCAGTACTTC.